The clone carrying this T cell receptor (beta chain) was found many times. Its antigen is undetermined. Diagnosis rested on symptoms, serum thyroxine and TRAb, thyroid ultrasound, and orbital computed tomography. This entry is derived from a study of T cells in Graves' hyperthyroidism and ophthalmopathy. Study context: Initial diagnosis, before any treatment, was when peripheral blood was collected.

Amplified regions were TCR beta CDR3 sequences from RNA transcripts. RT-PCR in the first round (using the HTBI primer set) targeted the TCR CDR3. Using its own MiXCR run on the multiplex PCR reads, TCRdb lists one record per CDR3 protein. Counted here are around 350,000 distinct CDR3 sequences, less than 15% occurring once; the ten biggest clones make up around 9.2%. V shed 7 bases and J shed 4 bases, with 11 bases lying between them. The germline V gene encodes CDR1 SQVTM and CDR2 ANQGSEA. The CDR3 sequence is 12 residues long. The study's findings and limits: Most thyroid clonotypes expanded above 0.001 were also detected in blood.

The chain combines TRBV29-1 with TRBJ2-1; D may be TRBD1 (5 bases). Sequenced material: blood. The source is a woman aged 18-35 years with Graves' hyperthyroidism. The CDR3 region has the DNA TGCAGCGCCATACGACAGTACAATGAGCAGTTCTTC. The encoded protein is CSAIRQYNEQFF.